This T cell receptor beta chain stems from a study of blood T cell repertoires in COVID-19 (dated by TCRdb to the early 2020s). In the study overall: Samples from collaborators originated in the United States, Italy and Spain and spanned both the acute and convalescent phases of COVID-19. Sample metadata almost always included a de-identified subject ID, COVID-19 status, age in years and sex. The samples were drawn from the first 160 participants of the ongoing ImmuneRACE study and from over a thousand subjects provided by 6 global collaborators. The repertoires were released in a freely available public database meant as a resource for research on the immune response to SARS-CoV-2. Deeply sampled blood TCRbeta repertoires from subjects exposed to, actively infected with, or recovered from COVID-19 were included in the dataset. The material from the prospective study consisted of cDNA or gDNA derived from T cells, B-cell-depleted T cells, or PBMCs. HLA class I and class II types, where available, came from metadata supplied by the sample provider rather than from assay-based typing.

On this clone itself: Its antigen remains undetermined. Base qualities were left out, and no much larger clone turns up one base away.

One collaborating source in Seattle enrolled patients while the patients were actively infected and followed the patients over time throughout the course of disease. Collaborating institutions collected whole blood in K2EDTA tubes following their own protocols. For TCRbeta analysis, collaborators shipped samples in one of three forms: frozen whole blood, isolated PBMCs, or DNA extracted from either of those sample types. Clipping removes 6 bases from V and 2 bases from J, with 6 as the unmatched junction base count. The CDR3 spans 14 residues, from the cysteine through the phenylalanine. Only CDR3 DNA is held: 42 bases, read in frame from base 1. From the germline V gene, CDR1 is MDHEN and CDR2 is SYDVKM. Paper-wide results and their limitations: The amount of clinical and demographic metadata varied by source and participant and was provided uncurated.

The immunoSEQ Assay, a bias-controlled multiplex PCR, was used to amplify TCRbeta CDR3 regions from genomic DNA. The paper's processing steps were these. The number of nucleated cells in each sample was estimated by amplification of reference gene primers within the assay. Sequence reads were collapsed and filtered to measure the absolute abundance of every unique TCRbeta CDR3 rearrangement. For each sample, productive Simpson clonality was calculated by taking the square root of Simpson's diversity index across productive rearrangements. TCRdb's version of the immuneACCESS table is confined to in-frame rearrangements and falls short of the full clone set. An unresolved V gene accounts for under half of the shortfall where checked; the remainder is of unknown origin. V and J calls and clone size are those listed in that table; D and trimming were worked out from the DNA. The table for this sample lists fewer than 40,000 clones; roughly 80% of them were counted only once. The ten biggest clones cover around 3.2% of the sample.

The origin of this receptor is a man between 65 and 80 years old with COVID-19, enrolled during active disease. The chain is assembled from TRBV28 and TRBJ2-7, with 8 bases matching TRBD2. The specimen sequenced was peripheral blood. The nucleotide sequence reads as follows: TGTGCCAGCAGCTCCGGGACTAGACCCTACGAGCAGTACTTC. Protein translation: CASSSGTRPYEQYF.